Listed below are T cell receptor beta chains from one sample, sequenced in a study of blood T cells in healthy people across ages. TCRdb reanalysed the 5' RACE reads using MiXCR and keeps one entry per CDR3 protein. Of 1.5 million to 2 million distinct CDR3 sequences in the sample, roughly 50% were seen once. The sample was blood. Receptors originate from a woman in her thirties or forties in good health. The CDR3 runs from the conserved cysteine through the conserved F or W. D genes are given only for firm matches. A row's size may be missing; if present it is once, few, many or a size class.

v_call	clone_size	j_call	d_call	cdr3_aa	cdr3_nt
TRBV7-9	NA	TRBJ2-5	TRBD1	CASSPDAGGRSQTQYF	TGTGCCAGCAGCCCGGACGCAGGGGGCCGTTCTCAGACCCAGTACTTC
TRBV20-1	NA	TRBJ1-6	TRBD1	CSARGPTGNSPLHF	TGCAGTGCTAGAGGTCCGACAGGGAATTCACCCCTCCACTTT
TRBV2	few	TRBJ2-5	NA	CASSGFVQGRETQYF	TGTGCCAGCAGTGGATTCGTGCAGGGACGGGAGACCCAGTACTTC
TRBV6-2/TRBV6-3	NA	TRBJ2-7	NA	CASSSTRVNEQYF	TGTGCCAGCAGTTCGACACGGGTCAACGAGCAGTACTTC
TRBV6-2/TRBV6-3	once	TRBJ2-3	TRBD2	CASSYRLAGVAGTDTQYF	TGTGCCAGCAGTTATCGACTAGCGGGGGTGGCGGGCACAGATACGCAGTATTTT
TRBV11-2	NA	TRBJ2-7	TRBD2	CASSLAPRLALYEQYF	TGTGCCAGCAGCTTAGCCCCGCGACTAGCTTTATACGAGCAGTACTTC
TRBV29-1	few	TRBJ2-3	TRBD2	CSVVTSGGPFFKTDTQYF	TGCAGCGTCGTGACTAGCGGGGGGCCGTTCTTTAAGACAGATACGCAGTATTTT
TRBV20-1	few	TRBJ2-7	NA	CSASWTEAYEQYF	TGCAGTGCAAGCTGGACGGAAGCCTACGAGCAGTACTTC
TRBV4-2	once	TRBJ1-3	NA	CASSQGSSGNTIYF	TGTGCCAGCAGCCAGGGCAGCTCTGGAAACACCATATATTTT
TRBV7-2	NA	TRBJ2-1	NA	CASSLARENEQFF	TGTGCCAGCAGCTTAGCGAGGGAGAATGAGCAGTTCTTC
TRBV20-1	many	TRBJ2-7	NA	CSARLATHEQYF	TGCAGTGCTAGACTAGCAACCCACGAGCAGTACTTC
TRBV5-6	few	TRBJ1-5	NA	CASSDNIQDQPQHF	TGTGCCAGCAGCGATAATATTCAGGATCAGCCCCAGCATTTT
TRBV12-3/TRBV12-4	NA	TRBJ2-5	NA	CASSFRSGRAGETQYF	TGTGCCAGCAGTTTCCGGTCTGGCAGGGCGGGGGAGACCCAGTACTTC
TRBV28	NA	TRBJ1-2	TRBD1	CASTSGGGGYGYTF	TGTGCCAGCACCTCAGGGGGCGGAGGCTATGGCTACACCTTC
TRBV24-1	NA	TRBJ2-1	NA	CATSDAEAGSYNEQFF	TGTGCCACCAGTGATGCCGAGGCGGGGTCCTACAATGAGCAGTTCTTC
TRBV3-1	NA	TRBJ2-5	NA	CASSQDPIPKETQYF	TGTGCCAGCAGCCAAGATCCAATCCCTAAAGAGACCCAGTACTTC